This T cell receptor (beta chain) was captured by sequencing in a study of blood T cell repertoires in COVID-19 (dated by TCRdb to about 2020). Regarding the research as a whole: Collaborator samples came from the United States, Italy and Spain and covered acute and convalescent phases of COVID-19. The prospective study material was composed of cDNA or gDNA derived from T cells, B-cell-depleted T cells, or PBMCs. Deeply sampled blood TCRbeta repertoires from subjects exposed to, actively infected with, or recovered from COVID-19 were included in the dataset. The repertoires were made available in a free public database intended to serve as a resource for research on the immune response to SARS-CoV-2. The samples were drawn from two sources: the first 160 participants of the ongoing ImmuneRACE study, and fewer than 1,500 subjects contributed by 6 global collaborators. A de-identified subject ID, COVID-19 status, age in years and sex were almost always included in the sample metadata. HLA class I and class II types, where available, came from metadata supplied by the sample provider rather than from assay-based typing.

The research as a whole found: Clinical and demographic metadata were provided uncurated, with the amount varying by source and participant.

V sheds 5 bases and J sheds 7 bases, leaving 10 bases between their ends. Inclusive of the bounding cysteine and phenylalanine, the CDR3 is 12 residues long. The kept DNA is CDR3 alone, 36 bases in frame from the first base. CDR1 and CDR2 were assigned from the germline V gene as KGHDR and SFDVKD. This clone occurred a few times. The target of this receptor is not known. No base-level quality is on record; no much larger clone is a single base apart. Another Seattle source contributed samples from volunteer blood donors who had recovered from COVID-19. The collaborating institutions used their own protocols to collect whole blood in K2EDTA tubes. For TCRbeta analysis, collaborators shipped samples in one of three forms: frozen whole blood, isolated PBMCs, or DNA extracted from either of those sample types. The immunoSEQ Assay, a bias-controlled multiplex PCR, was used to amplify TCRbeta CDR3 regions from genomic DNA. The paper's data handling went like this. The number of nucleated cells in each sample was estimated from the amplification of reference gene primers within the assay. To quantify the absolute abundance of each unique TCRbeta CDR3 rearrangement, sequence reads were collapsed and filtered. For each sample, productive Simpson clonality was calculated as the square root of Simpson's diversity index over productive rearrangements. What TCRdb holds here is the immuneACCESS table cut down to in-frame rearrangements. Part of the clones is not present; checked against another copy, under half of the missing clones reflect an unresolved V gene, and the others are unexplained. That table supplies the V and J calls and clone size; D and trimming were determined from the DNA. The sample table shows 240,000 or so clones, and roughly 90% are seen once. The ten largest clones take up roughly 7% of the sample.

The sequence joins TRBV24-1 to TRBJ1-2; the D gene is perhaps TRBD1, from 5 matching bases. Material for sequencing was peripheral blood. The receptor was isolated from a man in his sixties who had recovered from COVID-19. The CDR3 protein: CATSVQGSGYTF. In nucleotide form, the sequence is TGTGCCACCAGTGTCCAGGGCTCTGGCTACACCTTC.